The clone carrying this T cell receptor beta chain has at least ten counts. The TCRbeta library incorporated unique molecular identifiers. Using its own MiXCR run on the PCR reads, TCRdb lists one record per CDR3 protein. Of over 200,000 distinct CDR3 sequences in the sample, 8% to 9.5% are singletons; the top ten hold approximately 6.6%. These data come from a study of T-cell reconstitution after alpha-beta-depleted transplantation in children. The TCR originated in a human donor who donated a stem cell graft to a child with acute lymphoblastic leukemia. The sample consisted of PBMCs from the stem cell graft donor, taken from the stem cell graft.

The CDR3: CASSVGARGNTGELFF. The CDR3 DNA is TGCGCCAGCAGTGTGGGCGCCAGGGGGAACACCGGGGAGCTGTTTTTT. The chain joins TRBV10-2 to TRBJ2-2, with D possibly matching TRBD1 (6 bases). The CDR3 has 16 amino acids. The germline CDR1 and CDR2 sequences are WSHSY and SAAADI. V was clipped by 4 bases and J by 1 base, with 13 bases between them.